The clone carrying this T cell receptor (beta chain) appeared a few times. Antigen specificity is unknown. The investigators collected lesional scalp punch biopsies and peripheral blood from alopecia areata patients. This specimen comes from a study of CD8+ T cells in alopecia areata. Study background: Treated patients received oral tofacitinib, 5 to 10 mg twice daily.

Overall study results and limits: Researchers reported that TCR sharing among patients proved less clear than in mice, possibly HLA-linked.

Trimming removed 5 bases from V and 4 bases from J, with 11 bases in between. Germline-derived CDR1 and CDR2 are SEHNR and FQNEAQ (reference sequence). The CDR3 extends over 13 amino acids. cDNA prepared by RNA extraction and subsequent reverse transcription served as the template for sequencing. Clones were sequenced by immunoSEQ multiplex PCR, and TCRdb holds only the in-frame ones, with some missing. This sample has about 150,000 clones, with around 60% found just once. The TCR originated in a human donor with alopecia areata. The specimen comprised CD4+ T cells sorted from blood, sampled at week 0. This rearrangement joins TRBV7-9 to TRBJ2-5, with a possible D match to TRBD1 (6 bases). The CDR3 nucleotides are TGTGCCAGCAGCACAGGGAACGGAGAGACCCAGTACTTC. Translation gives CASSTGNGETQYF.